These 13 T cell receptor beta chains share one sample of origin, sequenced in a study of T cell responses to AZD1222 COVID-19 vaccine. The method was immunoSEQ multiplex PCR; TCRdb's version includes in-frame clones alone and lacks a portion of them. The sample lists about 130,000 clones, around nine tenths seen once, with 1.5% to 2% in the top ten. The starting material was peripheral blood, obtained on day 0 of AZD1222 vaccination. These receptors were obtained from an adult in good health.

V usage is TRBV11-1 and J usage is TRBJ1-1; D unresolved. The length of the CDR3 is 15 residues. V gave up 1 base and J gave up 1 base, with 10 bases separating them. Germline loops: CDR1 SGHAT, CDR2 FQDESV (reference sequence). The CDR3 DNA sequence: TGTGCCAGCAGCTTAGTCTCTGGCACGAACACTGAAGCTTTCTTT. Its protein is CASSLVSGTNTEAFF.

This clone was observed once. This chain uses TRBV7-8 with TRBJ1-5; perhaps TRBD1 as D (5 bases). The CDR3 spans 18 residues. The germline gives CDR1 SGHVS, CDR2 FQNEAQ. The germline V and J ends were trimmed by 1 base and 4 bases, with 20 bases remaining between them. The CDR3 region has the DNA TGTGCCAGCAGCTTAGTAGGAGAAAGAACAGGAGCTAATCAGCCCCAGCATTTT. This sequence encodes CASSLVGERTGANQPQHF.

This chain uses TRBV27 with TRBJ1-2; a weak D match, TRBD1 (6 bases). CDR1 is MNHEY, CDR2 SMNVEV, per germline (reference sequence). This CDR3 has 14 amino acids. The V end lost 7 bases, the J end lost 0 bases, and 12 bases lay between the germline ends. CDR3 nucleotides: TGTGCCAGCACTGCAAACAGGGCTAACTATGGCTACACCTTC. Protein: CASTANRANYGYTF.

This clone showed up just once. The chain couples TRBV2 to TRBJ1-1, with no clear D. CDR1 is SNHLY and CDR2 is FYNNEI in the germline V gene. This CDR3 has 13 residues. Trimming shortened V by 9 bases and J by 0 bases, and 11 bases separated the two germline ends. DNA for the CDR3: TGTGCCAGTTCAGACGGAATGAACACTGAAGCTTTCTTT. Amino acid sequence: CASSDGMNTEAFF.

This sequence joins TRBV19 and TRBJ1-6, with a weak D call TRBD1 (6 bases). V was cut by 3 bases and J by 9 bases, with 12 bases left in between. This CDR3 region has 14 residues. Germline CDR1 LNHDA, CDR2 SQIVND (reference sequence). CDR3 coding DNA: TGTGCCAGTAGTATCGAGCAGGGGATTTCACCCCTCCACTTT. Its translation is CASSIEQGISPLHF.

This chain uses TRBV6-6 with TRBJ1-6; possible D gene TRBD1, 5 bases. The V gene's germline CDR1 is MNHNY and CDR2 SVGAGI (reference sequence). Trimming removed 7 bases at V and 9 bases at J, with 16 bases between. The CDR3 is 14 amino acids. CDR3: CASTREGRASPLHF. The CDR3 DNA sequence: TGTGCCAGCACCCGCGAGGGGCGGGCTTCACCCCTCCACTTT.

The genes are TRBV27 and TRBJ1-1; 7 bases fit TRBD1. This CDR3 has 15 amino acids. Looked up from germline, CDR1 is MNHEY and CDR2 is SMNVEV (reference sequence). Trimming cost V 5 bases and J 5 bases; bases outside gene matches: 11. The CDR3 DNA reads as TGTGCCAGCAGTACCGAGGGGGCGCAAATTACTGAAGCTTTCTTT. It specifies CASSTEGAQITEAFF.

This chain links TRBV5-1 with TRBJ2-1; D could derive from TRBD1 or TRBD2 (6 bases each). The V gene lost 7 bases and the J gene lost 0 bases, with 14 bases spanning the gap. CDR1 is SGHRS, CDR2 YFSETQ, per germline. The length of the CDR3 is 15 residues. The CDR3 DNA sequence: TGCGCCAGCGCGAGGCGGGACACCTCCTACAATGAGCAGTTCTTC. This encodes CASARRDTSYNEQFF.

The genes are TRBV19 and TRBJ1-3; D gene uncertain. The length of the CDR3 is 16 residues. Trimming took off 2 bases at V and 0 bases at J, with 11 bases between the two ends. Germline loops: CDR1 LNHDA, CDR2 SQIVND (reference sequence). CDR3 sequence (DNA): TGTGCCAGTAGTATACCGGGGTTCCTCTCTGGAAACACCATATATTTT. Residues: CASSIPGFLSGNTIYF.

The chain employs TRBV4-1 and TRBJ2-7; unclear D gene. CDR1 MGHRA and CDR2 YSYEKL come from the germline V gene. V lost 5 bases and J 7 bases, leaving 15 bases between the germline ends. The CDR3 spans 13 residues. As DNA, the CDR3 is TGCGCCAGCAGCTCCCGGACCGGTACGGAGCAGTACTTC. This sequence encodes CASSSRTGTEQYF.

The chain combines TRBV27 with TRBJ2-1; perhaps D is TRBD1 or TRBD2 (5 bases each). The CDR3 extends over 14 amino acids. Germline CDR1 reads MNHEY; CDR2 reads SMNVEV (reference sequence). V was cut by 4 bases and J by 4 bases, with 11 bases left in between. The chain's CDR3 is CASSSGPGYNEQFF. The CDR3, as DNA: TGTGCCAGCAGTTCGGGACCAGGGTACAATGAGCAGTTCTTC.

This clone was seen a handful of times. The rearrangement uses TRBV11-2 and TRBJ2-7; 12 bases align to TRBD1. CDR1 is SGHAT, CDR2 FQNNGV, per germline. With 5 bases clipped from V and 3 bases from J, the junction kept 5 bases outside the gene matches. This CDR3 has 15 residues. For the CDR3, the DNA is TGTGCCAGCAGCAGCGGGACAGGGGGCGTCTACGAGCAGTACTTC. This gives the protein CASSSGTGGVYEQYF. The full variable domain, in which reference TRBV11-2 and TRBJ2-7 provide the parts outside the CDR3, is EAGVAQSPRYKIIEKRQSVAFWCNPISGHATLYWYQQILGQGPKLLIQFQNNGVVDDSQLPKDRFSAERLKGVDSTLKIQPAKLEDSAVYLCASSSGTGGVYEQYFGPGTRLTVT.

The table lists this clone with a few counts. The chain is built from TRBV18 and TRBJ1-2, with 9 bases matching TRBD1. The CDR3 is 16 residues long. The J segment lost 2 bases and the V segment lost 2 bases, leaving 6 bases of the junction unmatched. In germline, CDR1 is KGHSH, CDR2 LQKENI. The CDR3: CASSPEQGAGNYGYTF. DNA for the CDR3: TGTGCCAGCTCACCAGAACAGGGGGCAGGAAACTATGGCTACACCTTC.